This TCR beta chain was retrieved from a study of blood T cell repertoires in COVID-19. Whole-study context: Samples representing acute and convalescent COVID-19 were sourced from the United States, Italy and Spain.

The trim removed 6 bases at V and 2 bases at J, leaving 3 bases unmatched. This CDR3 spans 16 amino acids. The V gene's germline CDR1 is SGHAT and CDR2 FQNNGV. The assay was immunoSEQ multiplex PCR, and TCRdb's table has in-frame clones only and misses some. The data hold a few hundred thousand clones, with 80% to 90% observed a single time. This chain connects TRBV11-2 to TRBJ2-1; 14 nucleotides match TRBD2. The TCR sequence derives from a man between 18 and 29 years old who had recovered from COVID-19. The sample consisted of peripheral blood. CDR3 DNA: TGTGCCAGCAGGGGACTAGCGGGGGCCACCTACAATGAGCAGTTCTTC. Translation: CASRGLAGATYNEQFF.